Presented here are 13 T cell receptor beta chains from one specimen sequenced in a study of beta chain features in type 1 diabetes. Investigators reverse transcribed all isolated RNA, so they sequenced expressed TCRB transcripts. Here immunoSEQ multiplex PCR was the method, and the copy in TCRdb shows in-frame clones only, minus some. Of under 400,000 clones in the sample, less than 20% were seen once. The specimen sequenced was naive CD4+ T cells from blood. The receptors were gathered from a woman aged 18-30 years in good health.

The CDR3 region is CASSLGGQGNIQYF. Here the CDR3 DNA reads TGTGCCAGCAGCTTAGGGGGACAGGGGAACATTCAGTACTTC. The chain combines TRBV7-2 with TRBJ2-4; 10 bases fit TRBD1. The CDR3 extends over 14 amino acids. Germline V gene lookup returns CDR1 SGHTA and CDR2 FQGNSA. J lost 7 bases, V lost 1 base, and 1 base had no gene match.

This chain connects TRBV20-1 to TRBJ1-1; 8 nucleotides line up with TRBD1. After removal of 5 bases from V and 8 bases from J, the junction contained 4 bases not matched to a gene. This CDR3 has 11 residues. Looked up from germline, CDR1 is DFQATT and CDR2 is SNEGSKA (reference sequence). The CDR3 here is CSAANRGEAFF. The CDR3 DNA reads TGCAGTGCTGCCAACAGGGGGGAAGCTTTCTTT.

The chain joins TRBV11-1 to TRBJ2-7; TRBD2 might be the D (5 bases). V was cut by 3 bases and J by 5 bases, with 11 bases left in between. The CDR3 is 13 amino acids. Per germline, CDR1 SGHAT and CDR2 FQDESV (reference sequence). CDR3 in DNA: TGTGCCAGCAGCTTCAGTGGGAGCCACGAGCAGTACTTC. As protein: CASSFSGSHEQYF. Full variable domain (outside the CDR3, taken from reference TRBV11-1 and TRBJ2-7): EAEVAQSPRYKITEKSQAVAFWCDPISGHATLYWYRQILGQGPELLVQFQDESVVDDSQLPKDRFSAERLKGVDSTLKIQPAELGDSAMYLCASSFSGSHEQYFGPGTRLTVT.

The chain carries TRBV5-1 and TRBJ1-3; 8 bases map to TRBD1. The CDR3 loop spans 15 amino acids. The junction had 5 bases not matched to a gene; V was cut back by 4 bases and J by 2 bases. Per the germline V gene, CDR1 is SGHRS and CDR2 is YFSETQ. CDR3 DNA: TGCGCCAGCAGCGTCCGACAGGGGACTGGAAACACCATATATTTT. It is translated as CASSVRQGTGNTIYF.

Only a few counts were recorded for this clone. This chain uses TRBV15 with TRBJ1-1; D perhaps matches TRBD1 (6 bases). This CDR3 spans 13 amino acids. The ends were cut back, 5 bases at V and 4 bases at J, with 11 bases in the middle. Germline V gene lookup returns CDR1 LNHNV and CDR2 YYDKDF (reference sequence). This CDR3 reads CATSRGGGTEAFF. The CDR3 nucleotides read TGTGCCACCAGCCGAGGGGGGGGCACTGAAGCTTTCTTT.

This clone was counted a few times. The chain couples TRBV9 to TRBJ2-2; D ambiguous. CDR3 size: 13 residues. V lost 0 bases, J lost 6 bases, and 6 bases lay in between. The germline V gene has CDR1 SGDLS and CDR2 YYNGEE. This chain's CDR3 is CASSVVAAGELFF. The CDR3 coding sequence is TGTGCCAGCAGCGTAGTAGCCGCCGGGGAGCTGTTTTTT.

The rearrangement links TRBV7-9 to TRBJ2-3, with 14 positions matching TRBD2. V gave up 5 bases and J gave up 2 bases; unmatched junction bases: 3. The CDR3 is made up of 16 amino acids. The germline V gene encodes CDR1 SEHNR and CDR2 FQNEAQ (reference sequence). Here the CDR3 reads CASSTGLAGVTDTQYF. The CDR3 bases are TGTGCCAGCAGCACGGGACTAGCGGGGGTCACAGATACGCAGTATTTT.

This clone was seen a handful of times. The chain uses TRBV18 and TRBJ1-2; no clear D. V was pared by 0 bases and J by 8 bases, with 13 bases between. Germline-derived CDR1 and CDR2 are KGHSH and LQKENI. The CDR3 has 14 residues. DNA of the CDR3: TGTGCCAGCTCACCACCCGGAGACCGGCGGGGCTACACCTTC. Encoded protein: CASSPPGDRRGYTF.

The chain joins TRBV6-5 to TRBJ1-1; D perhaps matches TRBD1 (6 bases). The CDR3 has 14 residues. Germline loops: CDR1 MNHEY, CDR2 SVGAGI. The ends were cut back, 8 bases at V and 1 base at J, with 14 bases in the middle. The CDR3 protein is CASQPVTGNTEAFF. CDR3 bases: TGTGCCAGCCAACCCGTGACAGGGAACACTGAAGCTTTCTTT.

There are a few counts of this clone. This rearrangement joins TRBV30 to TRBJ2-3; maybe TRBD1 (6 bases). The CDR3 sequence is 14 residues long. The V end was cut by 6 bases, the J end by 2 bases, with 15 bases between. Germline values: CDR1 GTSNPN, CDR2 SVGIG (reference sequence). The CDR3: CACSRRGPTDTQYF. In DNA form, the CDR3 reads TGTGCCTGCTCCCGCAGGGGTCCCACAGATACGCAGTATTTT.

V gene TRBV7-2 combines with J gene TRBJ1-5, with D uncertain. The CDR3 length is 14 residues. Germline V gene data show CDR1 as SGHTA and CDR2 as FQGNSA. Trimming stripped 5 bases from V and 6 bases from J, with 14 bases between. The CDR3 loop reads CASSPGQEVQPQHF. CDR3 DNA sequence: TGTGCCAGCAGCCCCGGCCAGGAGGTTCAGCCCCAGCATTTT.

The chain employs TRBV14 and TRBJ2-7, with D perhaps matching TRBD2 (6 bases). Germline lookup yields CDR1 SGHDN and CDR2 FVKESK. Trimming stripped 1 base from V and 2 bases from J, with 12 bases between. The CDR3 contains 15 residues. CDR3 loop: CASSQALGSTYEQYF. CDR3 nucleotide sequence: TGTGCCAGCAGCCAAGCCCTCGGGAGTACCTACGAGCAGTACTTC. Complete variable domain (other parts from reference TRBV14 and TRBJ2-7): EAGVTQFPSHSVIEKGQTVTLRCDPISGHDNLYWYRRVMGKEIKFLLHFVKESKQDESGMPNNRFLAERTGGTYSTLKVQPAELEDSGVYFCASSQALGSTYEQYFGPGTRLTVT.

In this sample, this clone turned up a few times. The V gene is TRBV6-6, the J gene TRBJ1-5; no firm D call. This CDR3 has 15 residues. The germline gives CDR1 MNHNY, CDR2 SVGAGI (reference sequence). V was shortened by 0 bases and J by 2 bases, with 8 bases between the two germline ends. The CDR3, as DNA: TGTGCCAGCAGTTACTCGATTCAGGGCAATCAGCCCCAGCATTTT. The encoded protein is CASSYSIQGNQPQHF.